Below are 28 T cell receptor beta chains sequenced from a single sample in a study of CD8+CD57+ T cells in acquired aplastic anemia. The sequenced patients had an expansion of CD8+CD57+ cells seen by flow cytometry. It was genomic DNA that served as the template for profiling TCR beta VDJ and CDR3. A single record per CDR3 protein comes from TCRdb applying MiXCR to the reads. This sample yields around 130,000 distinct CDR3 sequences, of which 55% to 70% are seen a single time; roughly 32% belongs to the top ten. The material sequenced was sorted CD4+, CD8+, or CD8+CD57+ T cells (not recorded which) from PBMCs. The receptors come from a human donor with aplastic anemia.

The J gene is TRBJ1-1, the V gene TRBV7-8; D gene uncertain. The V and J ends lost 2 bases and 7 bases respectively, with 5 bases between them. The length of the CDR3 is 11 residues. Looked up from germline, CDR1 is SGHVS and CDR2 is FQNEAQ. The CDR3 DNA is TGTGCCAGCAGCTTAACTGATGAAGCTTTCTTT. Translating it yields CASSLTDEAFF.

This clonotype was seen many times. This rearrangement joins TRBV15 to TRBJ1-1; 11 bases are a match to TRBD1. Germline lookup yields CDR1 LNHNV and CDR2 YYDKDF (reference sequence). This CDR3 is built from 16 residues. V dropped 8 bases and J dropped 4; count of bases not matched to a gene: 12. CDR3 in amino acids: CATGSTRTGGVTEAFF. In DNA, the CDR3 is TGTGCCACCGGATCCACGCGGACAGGGGGCGTCACTGAAGCTTTCTTT. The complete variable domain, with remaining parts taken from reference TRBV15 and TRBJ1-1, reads DAMVIQNPRYQVTQFGKPVTLSCSQTLNHNVMYWYQQKSSQAPKLLFHYYDKDFNNEADTPDNFQSRRPNTSFCFLDIRSPGLGDTAMYLCATGSTRTGGVTEAFFGQGTRLTVV.

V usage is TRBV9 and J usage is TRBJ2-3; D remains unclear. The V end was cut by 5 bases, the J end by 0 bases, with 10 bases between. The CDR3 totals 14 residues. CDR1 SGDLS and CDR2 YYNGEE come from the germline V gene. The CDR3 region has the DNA TGTGCCAGCAGACCAGGTCCTAGCACAGATACGCAGTATTTT. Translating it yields CASRPGPSTDTQYF.

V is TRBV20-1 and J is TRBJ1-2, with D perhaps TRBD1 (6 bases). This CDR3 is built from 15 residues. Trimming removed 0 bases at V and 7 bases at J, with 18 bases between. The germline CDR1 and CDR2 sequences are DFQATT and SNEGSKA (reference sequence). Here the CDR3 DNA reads TGCAGTGCTAGAGATGTGGGGGGCGCGAGTTCTGGCTACACCTTC. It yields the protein CSARDVGGASSGYTF.

The CDR3 here is CASSRMGTLTGELFF. DNA of the CDR3: TGTGCCAGCAGTCGAATGGGGACCCTAACAGGAGAACTGTTTTTT. This rearrangement joins TRBV25-1 to TRBJ1-4; tentatively, D is TRBD1 (5 bases). The germline V and J ends were trimmed by 5 bases and 12 bases, with 22 bases remaining between them. Germline CDR1 MGHDK, CDR2 SYGVNS. CDR3 size: 15 residues.

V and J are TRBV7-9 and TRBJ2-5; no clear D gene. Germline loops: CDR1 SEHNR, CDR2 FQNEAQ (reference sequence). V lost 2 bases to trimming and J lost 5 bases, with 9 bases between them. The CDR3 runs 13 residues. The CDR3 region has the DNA TGTGCCAGCAGCTTAACTTATGGGGAGACCCAGTACTTC. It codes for CASSLTYGETQYF.

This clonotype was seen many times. The chain's CDR3 is CASSIETGARDIQYF. The CDR3 region has the DNA TGTGCCAGTAGTATAGAGACAGGGGCTCGGGACATTCAGTACTTC. The chain is built from TRBV19 and TRBJ2-4, with 8 bases matching TRBD1. The CDR3 is made up of 15 amino acids. Germline V gene data show CDR1 as LNHDA and CDR2 as SQIVND (reference sequence). J gave up 8 bases and V 0 bases, and 6 bases lay outside the gene matches. Filled out from reference TRBV19 and TRBJ2-4, the complete variable domain reads DGGITQSPKYLFRKEGQNVTLSCEQNLNHDAMYWYRQDPGQGLRLIYYSQIVNDFQKGDIAEGYSVSREKKESFPLTVTSAQKNPTAFYLCASSIETGARDIQYFGAGTRLSVL.

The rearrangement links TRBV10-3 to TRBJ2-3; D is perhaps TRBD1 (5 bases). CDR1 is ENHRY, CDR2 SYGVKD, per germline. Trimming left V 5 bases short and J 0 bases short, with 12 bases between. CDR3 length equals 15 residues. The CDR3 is CAISTDISSTDTQYF. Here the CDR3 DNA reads TGTGCCATCAGTACGGACATCTCTAGCACAGATACGCAGTATTTT.

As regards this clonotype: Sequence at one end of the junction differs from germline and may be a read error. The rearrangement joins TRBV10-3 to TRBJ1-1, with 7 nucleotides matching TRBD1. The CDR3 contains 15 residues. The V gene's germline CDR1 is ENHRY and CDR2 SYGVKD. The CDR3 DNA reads TGTGCCAGCAGTACTGACAGGGAATGGAACACTGAAGCTTTCTTT. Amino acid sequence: CASSTDREWNTEAFF.

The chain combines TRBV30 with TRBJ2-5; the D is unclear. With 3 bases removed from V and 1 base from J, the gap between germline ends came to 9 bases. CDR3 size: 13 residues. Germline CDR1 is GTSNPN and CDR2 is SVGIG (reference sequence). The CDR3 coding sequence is TGTGCCTGGAGCGGAGCTGTCCAAGAGACCCAGTACTTC. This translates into CAWSGAVQETQYF.

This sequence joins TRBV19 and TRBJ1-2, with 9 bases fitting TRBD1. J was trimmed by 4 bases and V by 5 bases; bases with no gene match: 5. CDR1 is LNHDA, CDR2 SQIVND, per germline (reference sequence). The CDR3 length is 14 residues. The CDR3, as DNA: TGTGCCAGTAGTCCGGGACAGGGCGGCTATGGCTACACCTTC. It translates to CASSPGQGGYGYTF.

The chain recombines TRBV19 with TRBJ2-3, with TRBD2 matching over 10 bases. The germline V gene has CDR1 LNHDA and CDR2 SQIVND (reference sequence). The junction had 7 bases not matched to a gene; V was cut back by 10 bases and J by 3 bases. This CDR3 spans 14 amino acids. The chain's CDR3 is CATRSGRGTDTQYF. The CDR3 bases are TGTGCCACCAGGAGCGGGAGGGGGACAGATACGCAGTATTTT. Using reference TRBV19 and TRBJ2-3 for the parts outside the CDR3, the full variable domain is DGGITQSPKYLFRKEGQNVTLSCEQNLNHDAMYWYRQDPGQGLRLIYYSQIVNDFQKGDIAEGYSVSREKKESFPLTVTSAQKNPTAFYLCATRSGRGTDTQYFGPGTRLTVL.

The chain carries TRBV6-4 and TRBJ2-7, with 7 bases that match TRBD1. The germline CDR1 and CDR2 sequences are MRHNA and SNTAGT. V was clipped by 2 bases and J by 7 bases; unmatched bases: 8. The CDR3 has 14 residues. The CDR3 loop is CASSDPRGRGEQYF. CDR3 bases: TGTGCCAGCAGTGACCCTAGGGGGCGAGGGGAGCAGTACTTC.

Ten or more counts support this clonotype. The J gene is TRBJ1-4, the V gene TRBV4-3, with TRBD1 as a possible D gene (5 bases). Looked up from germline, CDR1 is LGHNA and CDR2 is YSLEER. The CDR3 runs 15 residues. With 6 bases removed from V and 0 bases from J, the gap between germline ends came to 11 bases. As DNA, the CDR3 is TGCGCCAGCAGGCTAACAGGTTCAACTAATGAAAAACTGTTTTTT. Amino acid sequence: CASRLTGSTNEKLFF.

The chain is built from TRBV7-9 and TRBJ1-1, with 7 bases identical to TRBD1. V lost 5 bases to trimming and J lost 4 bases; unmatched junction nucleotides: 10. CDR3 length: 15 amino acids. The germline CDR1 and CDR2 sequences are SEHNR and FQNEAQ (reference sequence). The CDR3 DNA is TGTGCCAGCAGCCCCTCCACAGGGGTGGCCACTGAAGCTTTCTTT. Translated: CASSPSTGVATEAFF.

The chain's CDR3 is CASSWSSYEQYF. For the CDR3, the DNA is TGTGCCAGCAGCTGGAGCTCCTACGAGCAGTACTTC. The chain recombines TRBV7-8 with TRBJ2-7; no clear D. Germline V gene sequence: CDR1 SGHVS, CDR2 FQNEAQ. This CDR3 is built from 12 residues. V was cut by 4 bases and J by 0 bases, with 4 bases left in between. Drawing the rest from reference TRBV7-8 and TRBJ2-7, the complete variable domain is GAGVSQSPRYKVAKRGQDVALRCDPISGHVSLFWYQQALGQGPEFLTYFQNEAQLDKSGLPSDRFFAERPEGSVSTLKIQRTQQEDSAVYLCASSWSSYEQYFGPGTRLTVT.

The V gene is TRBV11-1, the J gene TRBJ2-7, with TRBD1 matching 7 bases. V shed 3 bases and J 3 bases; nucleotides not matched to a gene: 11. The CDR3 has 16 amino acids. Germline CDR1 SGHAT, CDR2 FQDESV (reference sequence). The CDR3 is CASSLLQGPHSYEQYF. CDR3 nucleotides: TGTGCCAGCAGCTTGCTACAGGGGCCGCATAGCTACGAGCAGTACTTC.

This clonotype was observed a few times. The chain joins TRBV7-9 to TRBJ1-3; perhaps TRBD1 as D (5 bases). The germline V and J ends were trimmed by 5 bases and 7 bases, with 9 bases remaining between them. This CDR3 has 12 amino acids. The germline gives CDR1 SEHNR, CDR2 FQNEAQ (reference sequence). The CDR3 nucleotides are TGTGCCAGCAGCACCGAGGGGAACACCATATATTTT. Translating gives CASSTEGNTIYF.

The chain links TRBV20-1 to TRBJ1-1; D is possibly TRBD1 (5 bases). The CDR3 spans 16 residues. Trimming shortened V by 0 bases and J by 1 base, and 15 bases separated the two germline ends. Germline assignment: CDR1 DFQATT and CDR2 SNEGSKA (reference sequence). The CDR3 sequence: CSARDPLQTGNTEAFF. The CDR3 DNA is TGCAGTGCTAGAGATCCCCTGCAAACAGGGAACACTGAAGCTTTCTTT.

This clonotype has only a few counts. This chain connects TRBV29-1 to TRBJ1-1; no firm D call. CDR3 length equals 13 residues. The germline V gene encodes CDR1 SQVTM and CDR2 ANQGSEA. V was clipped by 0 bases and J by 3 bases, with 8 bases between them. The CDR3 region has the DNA TGCAGCGTTGAAGATTTCGCGTACACTGAAGCTTTCTTT. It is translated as CSVEDFAYTEAFF.

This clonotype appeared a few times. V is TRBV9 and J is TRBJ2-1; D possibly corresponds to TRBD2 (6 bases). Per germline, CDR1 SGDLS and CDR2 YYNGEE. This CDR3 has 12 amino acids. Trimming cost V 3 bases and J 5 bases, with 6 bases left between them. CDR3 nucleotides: TGTGCCAGCAGCGCGGGGGACAATGAGCAGTTCTTC. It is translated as CASSAGDNEQFF.

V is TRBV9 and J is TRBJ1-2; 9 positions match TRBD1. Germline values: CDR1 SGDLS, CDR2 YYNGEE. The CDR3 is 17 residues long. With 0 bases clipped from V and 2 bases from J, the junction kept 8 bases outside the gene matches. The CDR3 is CASSVEQGAVKNYGYTF. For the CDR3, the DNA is TGTGCCAGCAGCGTAGAACAGGGGGCGGTGAAAAACTATGGCTACACCTTC.

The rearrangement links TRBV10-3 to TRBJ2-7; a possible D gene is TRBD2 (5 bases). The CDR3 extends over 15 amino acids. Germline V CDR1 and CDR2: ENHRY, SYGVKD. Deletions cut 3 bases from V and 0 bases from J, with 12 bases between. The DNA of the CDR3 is TGTGCCATCAGTGACGGGATAAGGAGCTCCTACGAGCAGTACTTC. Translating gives CAISDGIRSSYEQYF.

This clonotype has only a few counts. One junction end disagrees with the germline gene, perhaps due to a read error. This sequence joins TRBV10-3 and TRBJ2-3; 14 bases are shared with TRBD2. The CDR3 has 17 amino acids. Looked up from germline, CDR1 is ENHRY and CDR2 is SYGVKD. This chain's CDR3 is CASSFGTSGRGPDTQYF. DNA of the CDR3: TGTGCCAGCAGTTTCGGGACTAGCGGGAGAGGCCCAGATACGCAGTATTTT.

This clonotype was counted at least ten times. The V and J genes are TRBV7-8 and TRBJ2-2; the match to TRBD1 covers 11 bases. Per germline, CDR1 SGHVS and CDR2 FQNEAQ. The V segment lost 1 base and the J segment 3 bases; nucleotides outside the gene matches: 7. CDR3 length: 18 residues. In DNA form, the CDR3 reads TGTGCCAGCAGCTTAGAGGACAGGGGGCTAGTATACACCGGGGAGCTGTTTTTT. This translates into CASSLEDRGLVYTGELFF.

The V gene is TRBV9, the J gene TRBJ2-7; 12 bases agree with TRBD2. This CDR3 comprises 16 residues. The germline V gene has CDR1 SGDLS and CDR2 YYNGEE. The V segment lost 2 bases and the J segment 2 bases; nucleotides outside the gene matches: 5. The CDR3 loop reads CASSVRTSGKTYEQYF. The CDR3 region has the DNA TGTGCCAGCAGCGTCCGGACTAGCGGGAAAACCTACGAGCAGTACTTC.

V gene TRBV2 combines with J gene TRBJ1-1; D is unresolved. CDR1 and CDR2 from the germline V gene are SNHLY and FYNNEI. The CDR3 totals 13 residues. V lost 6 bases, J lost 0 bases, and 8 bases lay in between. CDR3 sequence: CASSTDLNTEAFF. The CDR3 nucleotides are TGTGCCAGCAGCACGGATTTGAACACTGAAGCTTTCTTT.

The CDR3 spells CATSRDRLGYGYTF. CDR3 DNA sequence: TGTGCCACCAGCAGAGATCGGCTAGGCTATGGCTACACCTTC. The chain uses TRBV15 and TRBJ1-2; D unclear. Germline loops: CDR1 LNHNV, CDR2 YYDKDF (reference sequence). The germline V and J ends were trimmed by 0 bases and 4 bases, with 9 bases remaining between them. The CDR3 is 14 residues long.